This T cell receptor (beta chain) derives from a study of post-analysis software for immune sequencing data. Study summary: Relapsing-remitting, secondary progressive and progressive-relapsing forms of multiple sclerosis all featured among disease courses. Study-wide points: The study found significantly lower normalized Chao1 diversity in multiple sclerosis patients than in controls. TRBV segments more frequent in patients than in controls numbered roughly 5 and included TRBV5-6, TRBV5-1 and TRBV20-1.

TCR beta libraries were prepared from cDNA with unique molecular identifiers. TCRdb re-analysed the PCR reads in MiXCR, keeping a single row per CDR3 protein. The repertoire holds roughly 430,000 distinct CDR3 sequences, 35% to 45% seen once, with about 8% in the top ten. This clonotype was observed a handful of times. The antigen is not known. The CDR3 is 14 amino acids. Trimming removed 4 bases at V and 7 bases at J, with 14 bases between. The sequence came from a girl aged 2 to 10 with multiple sclerosis. The chain employs TRBV12-3 or TRBV12-4 and TRBJ1-5; D ambiguous. The sequencing input was blood. The CDR3 sequence: CASSSGRAHQPQHF. The CDR3 DNA reads as TGTGCCAGCAGTTCCGGGAGGGCCCACCAGCCCCAGCATTTT.